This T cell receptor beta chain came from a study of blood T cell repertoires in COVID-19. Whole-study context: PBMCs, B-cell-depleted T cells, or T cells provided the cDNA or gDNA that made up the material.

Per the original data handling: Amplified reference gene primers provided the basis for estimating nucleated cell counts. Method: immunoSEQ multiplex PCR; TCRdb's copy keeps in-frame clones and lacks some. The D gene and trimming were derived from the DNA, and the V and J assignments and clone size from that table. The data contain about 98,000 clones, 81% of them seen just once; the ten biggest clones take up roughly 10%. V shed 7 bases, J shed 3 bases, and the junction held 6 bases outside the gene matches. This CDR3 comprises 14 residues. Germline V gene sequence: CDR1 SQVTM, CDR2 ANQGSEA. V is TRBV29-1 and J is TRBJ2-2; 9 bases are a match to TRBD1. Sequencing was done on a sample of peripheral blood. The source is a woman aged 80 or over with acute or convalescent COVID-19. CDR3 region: CSAIQGADTGELFF. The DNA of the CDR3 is TGCAGCGCTATACAGGGGGCGGACACCGGGGAGCTGTTTTTT.